This TCR beta chain was profiled in a study of OX40 agonist ivuxolimab in advanced cancers. Study in general: Patients with hepatocellular carcinoma, melanoma, renal cell or head and neck cancer made up the dose-escalation patients. Those enrolled were 82.7% male, with a mean age of about 60 years and ages from about 20 to 90. Three dose-escalation patients had partial responses: one with hepatocellular carcinoma and two with cutaneous melanoma.

In regard to this clone: The antigen is not known.

Findings and limits, study-wide: Among some nonresponders, normalized T-cell clonal expansion was also low.

Assay used: immunoSEQ multiplex PCR; TCRdb lists only in-frame clones, some missing. The data hold some 64,000 clones, with approximately 90% observed a single time. Per germline, CDR1 ENHRY and CDR2 SYGVKD. The CDR3 is made up of 17 amino acids. Trimming removed 4 bases from V and 3 bases from J; junction bases left unmatched: 11. The TCR originated in an adult with an advanced solid tumor such as melanoma, head and neck, liver or kidney cancer. This chain joins TRBV10-3 and TRBJ2-5, with 10 bases matching TRBD1. The sample was CD4+ or CD8+ T cells sorted from blood, taken in a trial of the OX40 agonist ivuxolimab. CDR3 in amino acids: CAISGNPGTGAKETQYF. As DNA, the CDR3 is TGTGCCATCAGTGGGAACCCCGGGACAGGGGCTAAAGAGACCCAGTACTTC.